Reported below is one T cell receptor beta chain. This sample is part of a study of multiple sclerosis patients with progressive multifocal leukoencephalopathy. Assay used: immunoSEQ multiplex PCR; TCRdb lists only in-frame clones, some missing. This sample has about 32,000 clones, with approximately 88% found just once. Germline assignment: CDR1 MDHEN and CDR2 SYDVKM. The V and J ends lost 0 bases and 0 bases, in that order; junction bases with no gene match: 16. The CDR3 contains 20 residues. Time point specified: time of PML onset. This specimen consisted of PBMCs, obtained from a patient treated with natalizumab. V gene TRBV28 combines with J gene TRBJ1-1; 7 nucleotides align to TRBD1. This receptor was taken from a woman in her 40s with progressive multifocal leukoencephalopathy. In DNA, the CDR3 is TGTGCCAGCAGTTTATGGGGCCCCAAACAGGGGCGAGACATGAACACTGAAGCTTTCTTT. Amino acid sequence: CASSLWGPKQGRDMNTEAFF.